The source of this TCR beta chain is a study of cytomegalovirus exposure and HLA in healthy donors. Study-wide results and caveats: Most CMV-associated TCR beta chains appeared HLA-restricted in a later analysis. Certain sequence variants were highly shared and formed a cluster, and this cluster was likely a sequencing artifact.

With respect to this clone: Its antigen remains unknown.

It was with 60 Vbeta and 13 Jbeta primers that the PCR ran. In the original processing: Around 11 million shared chains were among the roughly 78 million unique TCR beta chains that a later analysis counted. The method was immunoSEQ multiplex PCR; TCRdb's version includes in-frame clones alone and lacks a portion of them. V and J calls and clone size are given by that table; D and trimming were obtained from the DNA. The sample totals 140,000 to 150,000 clones. CDR1 and CDR2 from the germline V gene are SGHDT and YYEEEE. V lost 1 base and J lost 0; bases outside the gene matches: 12. This CDR3 spans 18 amino acids.

The receptor was derived from a woman aged 45 to 65 in good health and CMV-seronegative. The chain has TRBV5-6 and TRBJ2-7; 8 nucleotides agree with TRBD2. The sequencing input was PBMCs. The CDR3 sequence is CASSLRRAGAVGSYEQYF. As DNA, the CDR3 is TGTGCCAGCAGCTTGCGTCGAGCGGGAGCCGTCGGCTCCTACGAGCAGTACTTC.